By share, the clone carrying this T cell receptor beta chain counts as medium-sized. The antigen remains undetermined. Every TCR cDNA molecule bore a unique molecular identifier. TCRdb passed the 5' RACE reads through MiXCR, listing each CDR3 protein once. This sample carries thousands of distinct CDR3 sequences, 26% of them seen once, and the ten largest clones take roughly a quarter. Specified time point: sample taken at primary tumor resection. The donor population consisted of some 67 patients with untreated, early-stage non-small cell lung cancer. Whole RNA, isolated from tumor, nontumor lung or frozen PBMC, was sequenced without prior sorting. This sample is part of a study of spatial heterogeneity in lung cancer. Study-wide points: Tracking of tumor mutation counts was seen in expanded intratumoral alpha and beta TCR counts.

This CDR3 is built from 16 residues. The V end was cut by 1 base, the J end by 1 base, with 14 bases between. Germline V gives CDR1 DFQATT, CDR2 SNEGSKA (reference sequence). The chain links TRBV20-1 to TRBJ1-5; no reliable D call. The specimen comprised lung tumor tissue, sampled at surgery. The source of this sequence is a male donor with early-stage non-small cell lung cancer. The CDR3 sequence: CSARGSGRISNQPQHF. The DNA for the CDR3 is TGCAGTGCTAGAGGTTCCGGGAGGATAAGCAATCAGCCCCAGCATTTT.